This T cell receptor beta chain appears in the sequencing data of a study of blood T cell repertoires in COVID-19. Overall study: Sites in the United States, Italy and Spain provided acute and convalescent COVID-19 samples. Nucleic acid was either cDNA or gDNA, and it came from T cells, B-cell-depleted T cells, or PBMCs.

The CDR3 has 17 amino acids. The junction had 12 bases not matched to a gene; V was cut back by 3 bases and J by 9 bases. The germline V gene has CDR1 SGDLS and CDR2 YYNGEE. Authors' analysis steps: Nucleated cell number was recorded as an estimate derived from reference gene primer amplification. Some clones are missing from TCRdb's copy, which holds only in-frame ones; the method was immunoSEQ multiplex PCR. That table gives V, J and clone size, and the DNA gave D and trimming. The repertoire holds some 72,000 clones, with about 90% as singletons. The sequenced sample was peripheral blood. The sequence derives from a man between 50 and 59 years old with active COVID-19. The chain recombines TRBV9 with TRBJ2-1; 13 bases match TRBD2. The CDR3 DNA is TGTGCCAGCAGCGCCAGACACTCTGGACTAGCGGGAGTTGAGCAGTTCTTC. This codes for CASSARHSGLAGVEQFF.